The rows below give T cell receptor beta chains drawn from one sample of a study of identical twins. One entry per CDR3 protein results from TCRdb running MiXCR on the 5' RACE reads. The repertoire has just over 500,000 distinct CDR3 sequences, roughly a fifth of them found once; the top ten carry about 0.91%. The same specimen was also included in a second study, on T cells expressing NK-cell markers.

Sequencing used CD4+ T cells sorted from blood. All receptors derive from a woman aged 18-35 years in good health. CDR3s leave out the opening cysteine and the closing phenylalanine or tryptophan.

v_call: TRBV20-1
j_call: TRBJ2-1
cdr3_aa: SAAGLDSGEQF

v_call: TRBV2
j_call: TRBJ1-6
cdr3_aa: ASSAQGPPLH

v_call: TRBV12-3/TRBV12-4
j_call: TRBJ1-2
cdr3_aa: ASSQGFRYT

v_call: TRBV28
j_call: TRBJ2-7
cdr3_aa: ASSPLGQAYEQY

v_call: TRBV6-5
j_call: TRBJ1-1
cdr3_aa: ASSYNIRSGSTEAF

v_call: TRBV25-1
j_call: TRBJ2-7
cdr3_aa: ATRRSSYEQY

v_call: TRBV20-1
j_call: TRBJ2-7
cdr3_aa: SVPGRASYEQY

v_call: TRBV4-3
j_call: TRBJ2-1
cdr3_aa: ASSQEAATNEQF

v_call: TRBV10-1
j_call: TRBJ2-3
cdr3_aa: ASKGRHDTDTQY

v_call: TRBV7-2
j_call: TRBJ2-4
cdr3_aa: ASSLVSWNIQY

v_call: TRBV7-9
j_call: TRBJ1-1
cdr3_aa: ASSWIGGPLNTEAF

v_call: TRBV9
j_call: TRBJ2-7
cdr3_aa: ASSVDFSNYEQY

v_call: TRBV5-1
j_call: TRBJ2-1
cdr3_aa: ASSVGSRGGEQV

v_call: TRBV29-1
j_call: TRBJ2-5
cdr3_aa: SAVGLTETQY

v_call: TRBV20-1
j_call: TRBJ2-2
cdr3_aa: SARSSGRALYTGELF

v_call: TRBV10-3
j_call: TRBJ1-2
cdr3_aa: AIALGQGKSGYT

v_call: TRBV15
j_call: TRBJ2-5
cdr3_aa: ATSGGEETQY

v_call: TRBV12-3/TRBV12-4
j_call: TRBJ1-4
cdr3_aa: ASSFRGEGKLF

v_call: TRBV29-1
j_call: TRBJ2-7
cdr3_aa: SVGTARTSEQY

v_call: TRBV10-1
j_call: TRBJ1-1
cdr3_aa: ASRSGTMDTEAF

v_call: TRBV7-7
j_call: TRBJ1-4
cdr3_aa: ASSLGARTVRVVQEKLF

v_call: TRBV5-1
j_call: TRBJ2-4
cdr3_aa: ASSLAVASALNIQY

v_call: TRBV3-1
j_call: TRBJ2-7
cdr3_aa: ASSQQYEQY

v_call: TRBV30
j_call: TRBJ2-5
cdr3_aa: AWEGYRGKETQY

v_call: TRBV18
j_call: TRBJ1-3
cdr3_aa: ASSPQGAGNTIY

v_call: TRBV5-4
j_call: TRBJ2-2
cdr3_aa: ASSNRGHTGELF

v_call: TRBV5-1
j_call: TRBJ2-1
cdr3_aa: ASSLERASLKNNEQF

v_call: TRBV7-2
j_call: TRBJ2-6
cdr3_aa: ASSLTGLRDGANVLT

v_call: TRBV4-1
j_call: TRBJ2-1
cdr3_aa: ASSQGGLAEKQF

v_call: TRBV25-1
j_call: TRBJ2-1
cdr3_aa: ASSRPGPFDEQF

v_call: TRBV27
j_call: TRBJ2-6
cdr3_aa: ASSWTSGSSGANVLT

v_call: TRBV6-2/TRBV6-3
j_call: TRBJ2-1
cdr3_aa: ASSYVLGTSGSTSYNEQF

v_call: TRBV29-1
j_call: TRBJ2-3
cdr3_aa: SVSGGAGDTQY

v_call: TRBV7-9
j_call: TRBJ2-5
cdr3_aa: ASSLDAGQETQY

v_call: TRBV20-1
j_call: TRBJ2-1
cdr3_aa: SARGWDEQF

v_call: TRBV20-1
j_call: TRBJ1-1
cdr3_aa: SARQGATEAF

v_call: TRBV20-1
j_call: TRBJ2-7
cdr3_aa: SAPLGSLAGGYEQY

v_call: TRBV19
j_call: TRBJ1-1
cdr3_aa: ASSIGQLNTEAF

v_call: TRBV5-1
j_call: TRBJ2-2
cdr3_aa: ASSLQRGVNTGELF

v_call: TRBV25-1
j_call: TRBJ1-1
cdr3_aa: ASSEYLKAF

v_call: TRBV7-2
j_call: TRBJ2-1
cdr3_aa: ASSSSTSGRAREQF

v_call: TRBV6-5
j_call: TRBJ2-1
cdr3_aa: ASSYLTVRAGGRNEQF

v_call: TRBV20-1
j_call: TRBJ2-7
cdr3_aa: SAIDRSYEQY

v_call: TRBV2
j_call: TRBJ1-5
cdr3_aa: ATRVGNQPQH

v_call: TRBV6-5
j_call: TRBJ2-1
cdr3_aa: ASSYYGLAGDEQF

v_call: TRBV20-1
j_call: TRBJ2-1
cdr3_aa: SARGGLAGVNEQF

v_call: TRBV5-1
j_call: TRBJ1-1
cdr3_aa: ASSYELGGTEAF

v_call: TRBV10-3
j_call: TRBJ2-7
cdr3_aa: AIRAGTSGSYEQY

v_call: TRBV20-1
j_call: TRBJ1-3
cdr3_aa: SARAWQELY

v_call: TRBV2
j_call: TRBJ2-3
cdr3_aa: ASSAYLSRQGRRDTQY

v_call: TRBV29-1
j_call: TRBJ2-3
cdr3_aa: SVIRSPTDTQY

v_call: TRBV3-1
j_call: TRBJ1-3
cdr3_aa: ASSHRGDTIY

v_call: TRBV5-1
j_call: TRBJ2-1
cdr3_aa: ASSPSPGRSSYNEQF

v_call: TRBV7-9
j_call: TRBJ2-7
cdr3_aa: ASSRSRAGPYEQY

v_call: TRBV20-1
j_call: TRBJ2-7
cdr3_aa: SARANRGYEQY